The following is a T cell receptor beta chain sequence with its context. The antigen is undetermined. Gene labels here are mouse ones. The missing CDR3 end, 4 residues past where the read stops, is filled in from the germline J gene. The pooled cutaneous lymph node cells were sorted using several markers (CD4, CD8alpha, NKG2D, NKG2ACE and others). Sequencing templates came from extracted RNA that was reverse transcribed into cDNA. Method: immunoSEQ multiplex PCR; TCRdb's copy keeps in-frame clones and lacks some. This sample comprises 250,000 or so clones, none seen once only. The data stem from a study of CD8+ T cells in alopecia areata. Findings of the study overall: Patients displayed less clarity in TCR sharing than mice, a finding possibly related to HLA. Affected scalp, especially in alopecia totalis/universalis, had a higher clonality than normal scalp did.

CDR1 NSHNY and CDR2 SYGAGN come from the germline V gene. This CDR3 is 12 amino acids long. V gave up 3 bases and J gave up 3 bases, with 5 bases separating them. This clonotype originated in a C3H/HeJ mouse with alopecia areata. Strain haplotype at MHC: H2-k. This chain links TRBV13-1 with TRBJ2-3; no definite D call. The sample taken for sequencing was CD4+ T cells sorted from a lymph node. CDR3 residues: CASSVRAETLYF. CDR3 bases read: TGTGCCAGCAGTGTCAGGGCAGAA.